These 21 T cell receptor beta chains came from one sample sequenced in a study of OX40 agonist ivuxolimab in advanced cancers. Libraries were prepared by immunoSEQ multiplex PCR; TCRdb keeps only in-frame clonotypes and omits some of them. The sample consists of approximately 76,000 clones, around 86% of them appearing once. Source: CD4+ or CD8+ T cells sorted from blood, taken in a trial of the OX40 agonist ivuxolimab. These receptors were collected from an adult with an advanced solid tumor such as melanoma, head and neck, liver or kidney cancer.

The gene calls are TRBV2 and TRBJ1-1; weak D call: TRBD1 (5 bases). V was shortened by 6 bases and J by 4 bases, with 12 bases between the two germline ends. Germline lookup yields CDR1 SNHLY and CDR2 FYNNEI. This CDR3 region has 13 residues. The CDR3 here is CASRTGAGTEAFF. The CDR3 nucleotides are TGTGCCAGCAGAACCGGGGCCGGCACTGAAGCTTTCTTT. Using reference TRBV2 and TRBJ1-1 for the parts outside the CDR3, the full variable domain is EPEVTQTPSHQVTQMGQEVILRCVPISNHLYFYWYRQILGQKVEFLVSFYNNEISEKSEIFDDQFSVERPDGSNFTLKIRSTKLEDSAMYFCASRTGAGTEAFFGQGTRLTVV.

The chain recombines TRBV6-1 with TRBJ2-1; 13 nucleotides match TRBD2. The trim removed 9 bases at V and 0 bases at J, leaving 2 bases unmatched. Germline assignment: CDR1 MNHNS and CDR2 SASEGT. This CDR3 contains 15 residues. CDR3 sequence (DNA): TGTGCCAGTCGGACTAGCGGGAGCTCCTACAATGAGCAGTTCTTC. This sequence encodes CASRTSGSSYNEQFF.

V is TRBV2 and J is TRBJ2-7; TRBD1 is a possible D gene (6 bases). Between the trimmed V and J ends, which lost 3 bases and 1 base, there was a span of 13 bases. The CDR3 totals 15 residues. Germline V gene data show CDR1 as SNHLY and CDR2 as FYNNEI. The CDR3 coding sequence is TGTGCCAGCAGTGACCTCGGACAGATATCCTACGAGCAGTACTTC. Residues: CASSDLGQISYEQYF.

With respect to this clone: Other DNA sequences from this sample encode an identical CDR3 as well. Here the CDR3 reads CASRATGEQFF. DNA for the CDR3: TGTGCCAGCAGGGCGACAGGGGAGCAGTTCTTC. J is TRBJ2-1 and V is TRBV28; 7 bases match TRBD1. The CDR3 is made up of 11 amino acids. After removal of 6 bases from V and 10 bases from J, the junction contained 3 bases not matched to a gene. Germline loops: CDR1 MDHEN, CDR2 SYDVKM.

J is TRBJ2-5 and V is TRBV5-1; no clear D gene. The CDR3 is 13 residues long. Trimming removed 2 bases at V and 2 bases at J, with 7 bases between. Germline lookup yields CDR1 SGHRS and CDR2 YFSETQ. The CDR3 loop reads CASSFQRQETQYF. CDR3 nucleotides: TGCGCCAGCAGCTTCCAACGACAAGAGACCCAGTACTTC.

This clone was seen only a few times. This rearrangement joins TRBV6-4 to TRBJ2-7, with unresolved D. The CDR3 sequence is 14 residues long. Trimming removed 6 bases at V and 4 bases at J, with 16 bases between. CDR1 is MRHNA, CDR2 SNTAGT, per germline. The CDR3 bases are TGTGCCAGCAGAGTCTACGTGAAAGCTTACGAGCAGTACTTC. Translation: CASRVYVKAYEQYF.

A remark on this clone: Within the sample, other DNA sequences also encode this same CDR3. The chain uses TRBV15 and TRBJ2-1; D gene ambiguous. The V and J ends lost 1 base and 0 bases respectively, with 7 bases between them. Per germline, CDR1 LNHNV and CDR2 YYDKDF (reference sequence). The length of the CDR3 is 15 residues. CDR3 DNA: TGTGCCACCAGCAGAGGCGGCAGCTCCTACAATGAGCAGTTCTTC. Translating gives CATSRGGSSYNEQFF.

This clone has just one count. V and J are TRBV28 and TRBJ2-7; a weak D match, TRBD1 (5 bases). V dropped 5 bases and J dropped 2 bases, with 7 bases sitting between them. The CDR3 loop spans 12 amino acids. CDR1 is MDHEN, CDR2 SYDVKM, per germline. DNA of the CDR3: TGTGCCAGCAGTCGACAGACCTACGAGCAGTACTTC. Amino acid sequence: CASSRQTYEQYF.

The chain couples TRBV7-9 to TRBJ2-3; 8 bases are a match to TRBD2. Germline loops: CDR1 SEHNR, CDR2 FQNEAQ (reference sequence). V lost 3 bases, J lost 0 bases, and 8 bases stayed unmatched. This CDR3 is built from 17 residues. The DNA for the CDR3 is TGTGCCAGCAGCTTGCGGGGGGCCGGGATCAGCACAGATACGCAGTATTTT. Amino acids: CASSLRGAGISTDTQYF.

About this clone: The same CDR3 can be traced to other DNA sequences in this sample. The V call is TRBV12-5, the J call TRBJ2-5; D gene ambiguous. CDR1 is LGHNT, CDR2 FRNRAP, per germline. V was pared by 6 bases and J by 4 bases, with 6 bases between. There are 11 residues in the CDR3. CDR3 nucleotides: TGTGCTAGTGGCCTTGGAGAGACCCAGTACTTC. Amino acids: CASGLGETQYF.

This chain links TRBV9 with TRBJ2-5, with 7 bases matching TRBD2. This CDR3 has 13 residues. CDR1 is SGDLS and CDR2 is YYNGEE in the germline V gene. The V segment lost 6 bases and the J segment 7 bases; nucleotides outside the gene matches: 9. The CDR3 here is CASTPLGEGTQYF. CDR3 nucleotide sequence: TGTGCCAGCACCCCCCTTGGGGAGGGGACCCAGTACTTC.

The V call is TRBV7-2, the J call TRBJ1-3, with TRBD1 as a possible D gene (5 bases). The germline CDR1 and CDR2 sequences are SGHTA and FQGNSA. Trimming stripped 6 bases from V and 0 bases from J, with 15 bases between. The CDR3 has 16 amino acids. CDR3 amino acids: CASSLSPGGSGNTIYF. Here the CDR3 DNA reads TGTGCCAGCAGTTTGAGCCCGGGGGGCTCTGGAAACACCATATATTTT.

The J gene is TRBJ1-4, the V gene TRBV6-1; weak D call: TRBD1 (5 bases). The CDR3 runs to 14 residues. Trimming left V 1 base short and J 8 bases short, with 11 bases between. Germline V gene lookup returns CDR1 MNHNS and CDR2 SASEGT. CDR3 sequence (DNA): TGTGCCAGCAGTGAAGGCGGAGCAGGGGAAAAACTGTTTTTT. Its protein product is CASSEGGAGEKLFF.

V is TRBV4-1 and J is TRBJ2-3, with a tentative D call TRBD2 (6 bases). From germline, CDR1 is MGHRA and CDR2 YSYEKL. The CDR3 extends over 18 amino acids. The V gene lost 0 bases and the J gene lost 0 bases, with 16 bases spanning the gap. DNA of the CDR3: TGCGCCAGCAGCCAAGATGGGTGGCCTAGCGCAAGCACAGATACGCAGTATTTT. Residues: CASSQDGWPSASTDTQYF.

This clone was recorded only once. This chain uses TRBV28 with TRBJ1-1; D unclear. The CDR3 loop spans 16 amino acids. Germline V CDR1 and CDR2: MDHEN, SYDVKM. The V and J ends lost 1 base and 3 bases respectively, with 15 bases between them. CDR3 loop: CASSLSYESAHTEAFF. The DNA of the CDR3 is TGTGCCAGCAGTTTATCATACGAGTCAGCCCACACTGAAGCTTTCTTT.

This clone was seen a handful of times. The gene calls are TRBV2 and TRBJ1-5, with D unclear. Per the germline V gene, CDR1 is SNHLY and CDR2 is FYNNEI. The CDR3 extends over 14 amino acids. V was shortened by 4 bases and J by 0 bases, with 7 bases between the two germline ends. The CDR3 DNA reads as TGTGCCAGCAGTGTCGAGAATAGCAATCAGCCCCAGCATTTT. As protein: CASSVENSNQPQHF.

The chain carries TRBV2 and TRBJ1-1; a possible D gene is TRBD1 (5 bases). The length of the CDR3 is 14 residues. The germline V gene has CDR1 SNHLY and CDR2 FYNNEI. V was trimmed by 4 bases and J by 4 bases, leaving 13 bases between them. CDR3 sequence reads: CASSVEFRGTEAFF. The CDR3 DNA reads as TGTGCCAGCAGTGTAGAATTTAGGGGCACTGAAGCTTTCTTT.

In this sample, this clone turned up once. V is TRBV15 and J is TRBJ2-5, with a weak D call TRBD2 (6 bases). V dropped 5 bases and J dropped 4 bases, with 23 bases sitting between them. Germline CDR1 reads LNHNV; CDR2 reads YYDKDF (reference sequence). The CDR3 length is 17 residues. CDR3 amino acids: CATSGGATSLRIETQYF. The CDR3 coding sequence is TGTGCCACCAGCGGAGGGGCCACTAGTTTACGGATAGAGACCCAGTACTTC.

This chain links TRBV6-5 with TRBJ2-5; unclear D gene. V lost 6 bases and J 3 bases, leaving 5 bases between the germline ends. The CDR3 length is 11 residues. Germline V gene data show CDR1 as MNHEY and CDR2 as SVGAGI. CDR3 nucleotide sequence: TGTGCCAGCAGGCGGAAAGAGACCCAGTACTTC. This translates into CASRRKETQYF.

The chain has TRBV27 and TRBJ1-5; 7 bases map to TRBD1. Germline CDR1 and CDR2: MNHEY and SMNVEV (reference sequence). The trim removed 5 bases at V and 5 bases at J, leaving 9 bases unmatched. The length of the CDR3 is 15 residues. CDR3 residues: CASSLRDSPYQPQHF. The CDR3, as DNA: TGTGCCAGCAGTCTCCGGGACAGTCCTTATCAGCCCCAGCATTTT.

V usage is TRBV6-1 and J usage is TRBJ2-3; D gene unclear. Deletions cut 1 base from V and 4 bases from J, with 12 bases between. CDR1 and CDR2 (germline): MNHNS, SASEGT. This CDR3 has 15 residues. This CDR3 reads CASSEVIVRADTQYF. The CDR3 region has the DNA TGTGCCAGCAGTGAAGTTATCGTCCGGGCAGATACGCAGTATTTT.